This T cell receptor (beta chain) comes out of a study of tumor and adjacent non-tumor tissue in lung cancer. Study-level background: Each sample yielded 4 million to 5 million productive TCRbeta reads on average.

TCRbeta libraries were built with three rounds of nested PCR, modified from ARM-PCR. TCRdb fed the multiplex PCR reads into MiXCR, producing one record per CDR3 protein. The sample shows about 110,000 distinct CDR3 sequences, over 70% of them seen only once. The germline CDR1 and CDR2 sequences are MDHEN and SYDVKM. The CDR3 totals 14 residues, both ends included. The template was RNA from unsorted bulk tissue. Chemotherapy-naive patients with new lung cancer underwent thoracic surgery in China, August–late 2014. In regard to this clonotype: Without the conserved terminal phenylalanine or tryptophan, this CDR3 likely stems from a read error. It is unclear where the CDR3 begins or ends on the DNA, so no DNA is shown, and the CDR3 is as TCRdb lists it.

What was sequenced was lung tumor tissue. The chain recombines TRBV28 with TRBJ2-2; TRBD1 is the table's D call and was not checked against the DNA. This TCR derives from a man aged 65 to 85 with non-small cell lung cancer. The CDR3 loop reads CASRTTGYTGELLL.